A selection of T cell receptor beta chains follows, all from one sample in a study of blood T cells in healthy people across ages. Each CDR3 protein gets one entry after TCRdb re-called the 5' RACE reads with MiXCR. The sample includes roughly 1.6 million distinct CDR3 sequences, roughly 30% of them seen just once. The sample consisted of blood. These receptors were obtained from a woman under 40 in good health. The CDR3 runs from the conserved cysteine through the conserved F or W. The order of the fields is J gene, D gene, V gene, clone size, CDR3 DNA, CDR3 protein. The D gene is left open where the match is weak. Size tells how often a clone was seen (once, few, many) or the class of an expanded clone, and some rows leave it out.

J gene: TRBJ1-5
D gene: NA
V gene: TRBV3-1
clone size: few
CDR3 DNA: TGTGCCAGCAGCCAAGGGGCAGGGGCTCAGCCCCAGCATTTT
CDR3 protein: CASSQGAGAQPQHF

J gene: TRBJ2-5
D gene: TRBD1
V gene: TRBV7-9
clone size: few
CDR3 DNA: TGTGCCAGCAGCCCCGGGGACAGCCAGGGGGAGACCCAGTACTTC
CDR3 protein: CASSPGDSQGETQYF

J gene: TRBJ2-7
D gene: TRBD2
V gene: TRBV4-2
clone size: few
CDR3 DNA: TGTGCCAGCAGCCAAGAAATGGGACTAAAGAAGTACGAGCAGTACTTC
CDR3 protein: CASSQEMGLKKYEQYF

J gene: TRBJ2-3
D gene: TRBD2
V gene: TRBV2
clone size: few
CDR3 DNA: TGTGCCAGCAGCCAAGCTAGCGGGAGAGGAACAGATACGCAGTATTTT
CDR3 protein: CASSQASGRGTDTQYF

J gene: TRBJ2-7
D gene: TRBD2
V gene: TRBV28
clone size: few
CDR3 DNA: TGTGCCAGCAGTCCGCGGGAGGGGTCTGACGAGCAGTACTTC
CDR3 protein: CASSPREGSDEQYF

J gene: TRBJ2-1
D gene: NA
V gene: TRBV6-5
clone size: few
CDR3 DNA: TGTGCCAGCAGCCCCGGGGTAGCTAGCAATGAGCAGTTCTTC
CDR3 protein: CASSPGVASNEQFF

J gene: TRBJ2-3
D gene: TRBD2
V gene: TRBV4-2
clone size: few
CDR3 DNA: TGTGCCAGCAGCCAAGATGAGGTGGCGGGGGGGCAGAGAGATACGCAGTATTTT
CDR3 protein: CASSQDEVAGGQRDTQYF

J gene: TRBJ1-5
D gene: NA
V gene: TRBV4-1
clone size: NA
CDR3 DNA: TGCGCCAGCAGCCAAGAGTCTTTGCGAGGAGAGCACAATCAGCCCCAGCATTTT
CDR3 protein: CASSQESLRGEHNQPQHF

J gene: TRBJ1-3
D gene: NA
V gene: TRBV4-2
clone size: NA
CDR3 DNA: TGTGCCAGCAGCCTGGAGGTCATAGTCGACTCTGGAAACACCATATATTTT
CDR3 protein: CASSLEVIVDSGNTIYF

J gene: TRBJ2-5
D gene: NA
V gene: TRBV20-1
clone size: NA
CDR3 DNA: TGCAGTGCTTTGCGGGGTGGCGACAATCAGCCCCAGTACTTC
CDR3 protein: CSALRGGDNQPQYF

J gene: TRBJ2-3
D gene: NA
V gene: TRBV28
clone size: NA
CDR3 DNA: TGTGCCAGCAGCCGCCTCGGGGTCGGCACAGATACGCAGTATTTT
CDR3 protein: CASSRLGVGTDTQYF

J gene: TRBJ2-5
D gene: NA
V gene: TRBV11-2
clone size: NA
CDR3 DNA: TGTGCCAGCAGCCAACCTAGGGGCTGGGAGACCCAGTACTTC
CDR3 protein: CASSQPRGWETQYF

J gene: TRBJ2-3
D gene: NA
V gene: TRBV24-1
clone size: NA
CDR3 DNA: TGTGCCACCACTGGGAACGATGGAGGCACAGATACGCAGTATTTT
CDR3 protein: CATTGNDGGTDTQYF

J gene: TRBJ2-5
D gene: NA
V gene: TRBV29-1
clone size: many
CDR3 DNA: TGCAGCGTTGCCAGCAGAGTCCAAGAGACCCAGTACTTC
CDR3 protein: CSVASRVQETQYF

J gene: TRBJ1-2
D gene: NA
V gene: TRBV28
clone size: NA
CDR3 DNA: TGTGCCAGCAATCCCCACCTCTCGAACTATGGCTACACCTTC
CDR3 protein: CASNPHLSNYGYTF

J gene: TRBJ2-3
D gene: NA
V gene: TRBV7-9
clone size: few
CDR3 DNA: TGTGCCAGCAGCGTGGCGGGGGCCCTCACAGATACGCAGTATTTT
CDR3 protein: CASSVAGALTDTQYF

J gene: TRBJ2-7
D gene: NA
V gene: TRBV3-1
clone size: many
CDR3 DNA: TGTGCCAGCAGCCGGGAGGGACAGTTCTACGAGCAGTACTTC
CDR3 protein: CASSREGQFYEQYF

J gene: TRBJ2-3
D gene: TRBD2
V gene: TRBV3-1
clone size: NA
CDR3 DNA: TGTGCCAGCAGCCACTCAAGTAGCGGGAGGGCAGATACGCAGTATTTT
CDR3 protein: CASSHSSSGRADTQYF

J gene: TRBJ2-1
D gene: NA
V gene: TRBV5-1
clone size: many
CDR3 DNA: TGCGCCAGCAGCAAGACTGTAGGGACTGATGAGCAGTTCTTC
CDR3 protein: CASSKTVGTDEQFF

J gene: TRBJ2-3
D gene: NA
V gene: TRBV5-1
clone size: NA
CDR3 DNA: TGCGCCAGCAGCCTCGGGACTCTGGGGGATACGCAGTATTTT
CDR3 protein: CASSLGTLGDTQYF

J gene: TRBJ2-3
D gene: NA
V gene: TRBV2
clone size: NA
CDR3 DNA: TGTACCAGCAACCATTACGAGGGGGGGGCCGAAGATACGCAGTATTTT
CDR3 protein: CTSNHYEGGAEDTQYF